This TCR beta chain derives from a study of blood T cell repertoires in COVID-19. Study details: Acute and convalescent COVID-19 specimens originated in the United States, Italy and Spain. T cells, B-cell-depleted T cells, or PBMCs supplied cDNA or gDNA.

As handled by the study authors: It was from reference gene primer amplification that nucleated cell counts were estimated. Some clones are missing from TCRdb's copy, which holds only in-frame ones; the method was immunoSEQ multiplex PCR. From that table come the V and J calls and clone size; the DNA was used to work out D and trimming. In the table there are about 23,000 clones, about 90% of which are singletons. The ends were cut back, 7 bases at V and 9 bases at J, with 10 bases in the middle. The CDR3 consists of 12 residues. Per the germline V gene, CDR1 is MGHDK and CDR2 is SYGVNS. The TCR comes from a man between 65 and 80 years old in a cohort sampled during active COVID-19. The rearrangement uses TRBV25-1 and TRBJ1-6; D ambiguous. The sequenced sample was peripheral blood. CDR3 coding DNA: TGTGCCAGCACCGGGGATAGTTCACCCCTCCACTTT. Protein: CASTGDSSPLHF.